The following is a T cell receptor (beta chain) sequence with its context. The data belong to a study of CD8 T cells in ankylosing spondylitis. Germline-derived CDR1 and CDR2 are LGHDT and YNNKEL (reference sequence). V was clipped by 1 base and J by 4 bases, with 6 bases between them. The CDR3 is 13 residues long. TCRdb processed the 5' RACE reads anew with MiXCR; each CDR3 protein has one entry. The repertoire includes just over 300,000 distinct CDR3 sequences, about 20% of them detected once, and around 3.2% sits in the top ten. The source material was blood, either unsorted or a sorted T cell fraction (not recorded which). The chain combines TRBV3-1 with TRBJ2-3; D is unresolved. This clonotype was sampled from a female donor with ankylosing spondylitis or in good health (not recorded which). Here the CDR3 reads CASSQGYPDTQYF. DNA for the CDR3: TGTGCCAGCAGCCAAGGGTACCCAGATACGCAGTATTTT.